Each of the 16 T cell receptor beta chains below was sequenced from the same sample in a study of CD4 T cells in relation to SARS-CoV-2 and coronaviruses (dated by TCRdb to about 2021). Library preparation was by the immunoSEQ multiplex PCR assay. This immuneACCESS table, as held by TCRdb, lists in-frame sequences with V and J called but not all clones. Of the missing ones, under half trace to an unresolved V gene in checked studies; the others have no known cause. The sample table holds some 29,000 clones, of which approximately 78% were seen once. The ten most abundant clones make up 20% of the sample. These receptors' antigens are unknown. CD4+ T cells from unexposed donors were collected before the COVID-19 pandemic (2011-2018). After roughly 11 days of culture, CD4+ T cells were isolated with the EasySep CD4+ T cell isolation kit. The sample consisted of CD4+ T cells from PBMCs, cultured in vitro. The receptors were gathered from a human donor in good health.

The chain is built from TRBV6-5 and TRBJ2-1, with 12 bases aligning to TRBD1. CDR3 length: 15 amino acids. V gave up 7 bases and J gave up 6 bases; unmatched junction bases: 7. Looked up from germline, CDR1 is MNHEY and CDR2 is SVGAGI. The CDR3 sequence: CASTPGQGARNEQFF. The CDR3 DNA sequence: TGTGCCAGCACCCCGGGACAGGGGGCGCGCAATGAGCAGTTCTTC.

The chain is built from TRBV29-1 and TRBJ2-5; 13 bases are shared with TRBD2. The germline CDR1 and CDR2 sequences are SQVTM and ANQGSEA. There are 15 residues in the CDR3. The ends lost 6 bases at V and 5 bases at J; junction bases unmatched: 9. The DNA of the CDR3 is TGCAGCGTCGCTACTAGCGGGAGGGCCGGGGAGACCCAGTACTTC. This codes for CSVATSGRAGETQYF. The entire variable domain, with the rest obtained from reference TRBV29-1 and TRBJ2-5, is as follows: SAVISQKPSRDICQRGTSLTIQCQVDSQVTMMFWYRQQPGQSLTLIATANQGSEATYESGFVIDKFPISRPNLTFSTLTVSNMSPEDSSIYLCSVATSGRAGETQYFGPGTRLLVL.

This chain joins TRBV2 and TRBJ2-1, with 12 bases that match TRBD2. This CDR3 has 14 residues. V shed 5 bases, J shed 7 bases, and the junction held 3 bases outside the gene matches. The germline V gene has CDR1 SNHLY and CDR2 FYNNEI. The CDR3 is CASSTGTSGNEQFF. CDR3 DNA sequence: TGTGCCAGCAGTACCGGGACTAGCGGGAATGAGCAGTTCTTC.

This clone was found a few times. V usage is TRBV19 and J usage is TRBJ1-2; D is perhaps TRBD1 (6 bases). The CDR3 has 13 residues. V lost 3 bases and J lost 2, with 7 bases in between. Germline V gene sequence: CDR1 LNHDA, CDR2 SQIVND (reference sequence). The CDR3 DNA follows: TGTGCCAGTAGTATCGACAGGAACTATGGCTACACCTTC. This translates into CASSIDRNYGYTF.

The chain carries TRBV5-1 and TRBJ1-6, with 7 nucleotides matching TRBD1. This CDR3 comprises 15 residues. The germline V gene has CDR1 SGHRS and CDR2 YFSETQ. V dropped 0 bases and J dropped 6; count of bases not matched to a gene: 3. The CDR3 nucleotides are TGCGCCAGCAGCTTGGAGCCAGGGGGTAATTCACCCCTCCACTTT. The encoded protein is CASSLEPGGNSPLHF.

The chain couples TRBV6-2 or TRBV6-3 to TRBJ1-5; possibly TRBD1 for D (6 bases). Germline CDR1 reads MNHEY; CDR2 reads SVGEGT. V dropped 6 bases and J dropped 7 bases, with 19 bases sitting between them. CDR3 length: 15 amino acids. The CDR3 region has the DNA TGTGCCAGCAGCCCTAGACAGGCTACGGAGCAGCCCCAGCATTTT. Residues: CASSPRQATEQPQHF.

This chain connects TRBV30 to TRBJ1-2; unclear D gene. The germline gives CDR1 GTSNPN, CDR2 SVGIG (reference sequence). This CDR3 has 11 residues. The V end was cut by 0 bases, the J end by 8 bases, with 7 bases between. CDR3 nucleotides: TGTGCCTGGAGTGTGGGTGTAGGCTACACCTTC. This gives the protein CAWSVGVGYTF. The variable domain in full, completed from reference TRBV30 and TRBJ1-2, reads SQTIHQWPATLVQPVGSPLSLECTVEGTSNPNLYWYRQAAGRGLQLLFYSVGIGQISSEVPQNLSASRPQDRQFILSSKKLLLSDSGFYLCAWSVGVGYTFGSGTRLTVV.

This chain links TRBV19 with TRBJ2-5, with D possibly TRBD2 on 7 matching bases. The CDR3 is 14 residues long. Per the germline V gene, CDR1 is LNHDA and CDR2 is SQIVND (reference sequence). Trimming removed 7 bases at V and 0 bases at J, with 12 bases between. The CDR3 protein is CASTGGGDQETQYF. The CDR3 coding sequence is TGTGCCAGTACTGGGGGGGGCGACCAAGAGACCCAGTACTTC.

The gene calls are TRBV5-1 and TRBJ2-1; D is unclear. The V gene's germline CDR1 is SGHRS and CDR2 YFSETQ. The V end lost 0 bases, the J end lost 6 bases, and 13 bases lay between the germline ends. The CDR3 is made up of 15 amino acids. The DNA for the CDR3 is TGCGCCAGCAGCTTGGGAGTGACGGGCGGCAATGAGCAGTTCTTC. Translation: CASSLGVTGGNEQFF.

V gene TRBV19 combines with J gene TRBJ1-3, with 7 nucleotides matching TRBD1. Trimming cost V 3 bases and J 3 bases; bases outside gene matches: 5. The CDR3 sequence is 15 residues long. Germline loops: CDR1 LNHDA, CDR2 SQIVND (reference sequence). The CDR3 sequence: CASSIQGVFGNTIYF. The CDR3 DNA sequence: TGTGCCAGTAGTATCCAGGGGGTTTTTGGAAACACCATATATTTT.

The chain employs TRBV12-3 or TRBV12-4 and TRBJ1-1; the match to TRBD1 covers 7 bases. With V trimmed by 1 base and J by 8 bases, 4 bases remained unmatched. The CDR3 has 13 residues. The CDR3 sequence: CASSLVGGAEAFF. CDR3 bases: TGTGCCAGCAGTTTAGTAGGGGGCGCGGAAGCTTTCTTT.

This chain uses TRBV5-4 with TRBJ1-2, with D hard to call. Trimming shortened V by 2 bases and J by 7 bases, and 9 bases separated the two germline ends. The germline gives CDR1 SGHNT, CDR2 YYREEE (reference sequence). The CDR3 contains 12 residues. The CDR3 DNA sequence: TGTGCCAGCAGCTTTCCCCGGGGTGGCTACACCTTC. Translating gives CASSFPRGGYTF. Looking up the rest from reference TRBV5-4 and TRBJ1-2 gives the full variable domain: ETGVTQSPTHLIKTRGQQVTLRCSSQSGHNTVSWYQQALGQGPQFIFQYYREEENGRGNFPPRFSGLQFPNYSSELNVNALELDDSALYLCASSFPRGGYTFGSGTRLTVV.

The chain has TRBV6-5 and TRBJ2-7; D may be TRBD1 (6 bases). Germline V gives CDR1 MNHEY, CDR2 SVGAGI. The germline V and J ends were trimmed by 7 bases and 7 bases, with 20 bases remaining between them. This CDR3 comprises 14 residues. CDR3 coding DNA: TGTGCCAGCACCTCTGGGACACAGCTACGAGAGCAGTACTTC. This translates into CASTSGTQLREQYF.

V usage is TRBV6-5 and J usage is TRBJ1-1; D unresolved. Deletions cut 6 bases from V and 2 bases from J, with 7 bases between. This CDR3 is 12 amino acids long. Germline loops: CDR1 MNHEY, CDR2 SVGAGI. CDR3 in DNA: TGTGCCAGCAGGGGCTATAACACTGAAGCTTTCTTT. This codes for CASRGYNTEAFF.

This clone was detected only once. The chain couples TRBV5-1 to TRBJ1-1; 9 bases align to TRBD1. The germline V gene encodes CDR1 SGHRS and CDR2 YFSETQ. V trimming: 0 bases; J trimming: 1 base; junction bases outside the gene matches: 1. The CDR3 sequence is 15 residues long. CDR3 residues: CASSLEGQGNTEAFF. The CDR3 DNA reads TGCGCCAGCAGCTTGGAGGGACAGGGGAACACTGAAGCTTTCTTT. Together with reference TRBV5-1 and TRBJ1-1, the CDR3 gives the full variable domain: KAGVTQTPRYLIKTRGQQVTLSCSPISGHRSVSWYQQTPGQGLQFLFEYFSETQRNKGNFPGRFSGRQFSNSRSEMNVSTLELGDSALYLCASSLEGQGNTEAFFGQGTRLTVV.

This clone was picked up a small number of times. The chain couples TRBV10-3 to TRBJ1-2; D might be TRBD1 (5 bases). The germline V and J ends were trimmed by 2 bases and 4 bases, with 11 bases remaining between them. CDR3 length: 14 amino acids. Germline-derived CDR1 and CDR2 are ENHRY and SYGVKD. The CDR3 DNA follows: TGTGCCATCAGTGAGCCCCGACAGCCCTATGGCTACACCTTC. Amino acid sequence: CAISEPRQPYGYTF.